A single sample is the source of the 5 T cell receptor beta chains below, sequenced in a study of blood T cell repertoires in COVID-19. Sequenced by immunoSEQ multiplex PCR; TCRdb stores in-frame clones only, minus some. This sample yields fewer than 200,000 clones, of which approximately 80% are seen a single time; around 7% belongs to the top ten. The sequenced sample was peripheral blood. These receptors all stem from a middle-aged woman with COVID-19, enrolled during active disease.

Only one count was recorded for this clone. The chain has TRBV7-9 and TRBJ1-1; 9 bases match TRBD1. Germline V gene data show CDR1 as SEHNR and CDR2 as FQNEAQ (reference sequence). CDR3 size: 15 residues. The V gene end was trimmed by 4 bases and the J gene end by 4 bases; junction bases not matched to a gene: 7. CDR3 sequence: CASSSSGTGSTEAFF. As DNA, the CDR3 is TGTGCCAGCAGCTCCTCCGGGACAGGGTCCACTGAAGCTTTCTTT.

This clone was found a few times. CDR3 DNA sequence: TGTGCCAGCAGCAAGGGGACAGAGTATAATTCACCCCTCCACTTT. Protein product: CASSKGTEYNSPLHF. The rearrangement uses TRBV21-1 and TRBJ1-6; the D segment call TRBD1 is taken from the table without a DNA check. TRBV21-1 is a listed pseudogene. This CDR3 is built from 15 residues.

CDR3 amino acids: CASSPLGGSGETQYF. Here the CDR3 DNA reads TGTGCCAGCAGTCCCCTAGGCGGGAGTGGCGAGACCCAGTACTTC. The V call is TRBV2, the J call TRBJ2-5; 7 positions match TRBD2. The junction had 11 bases not matched to a gene; V was cut back by 5 bases and J by 5 bases. CDR1 is SNHLY, CDR2 FYNNEI, per germline. The CDR3 length is 15 residues.

The chain is built from TRBV5-1 and TRBJ2-1; 7 bases line up with TRBD2. V trimming: 5 bases; J trimming: 6 bases; junction bases outside the gene matches: 5. CDR3 length: 13 residues. The germline gives CDR1 SGHRS, CDR2 YFSETQ. The CDR3 DNA reads as TGCGCCAGCAGGCTAGCGGACTCCAATGAGCAGTTCTTC. As protein: CASRLADSNEQFF.

This chain connects TRBV11-2 to TRBJ2-1; possible D gene TRBD2, 6 bases. V was pared by 5 bases and J by 6 bases, with 14 bases between. The CDR3 covers 14 residues. CDR1 is SGHAT, CDR2 FQNNGV, per germline. Here the CDR3 DNA reads TGTGCCAGCAGCCAACAAGGAGGGAGCAATGAGCAGTTCTTC. It is translated as CASSQQGGSNEQFF.